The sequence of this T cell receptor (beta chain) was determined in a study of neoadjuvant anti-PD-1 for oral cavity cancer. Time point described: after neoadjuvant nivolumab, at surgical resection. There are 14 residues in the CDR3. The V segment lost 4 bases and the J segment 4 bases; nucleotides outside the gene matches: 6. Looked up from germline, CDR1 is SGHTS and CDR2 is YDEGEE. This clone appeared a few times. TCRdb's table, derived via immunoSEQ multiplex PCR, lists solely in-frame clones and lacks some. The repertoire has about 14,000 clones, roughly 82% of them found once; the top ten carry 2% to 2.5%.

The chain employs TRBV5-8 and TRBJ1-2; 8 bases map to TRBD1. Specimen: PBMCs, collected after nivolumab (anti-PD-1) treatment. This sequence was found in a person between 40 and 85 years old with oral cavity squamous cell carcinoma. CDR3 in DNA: TGTGCCAGCAGCACACCAGGGGGCTTCTATGGCTACACCTTC. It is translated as CASSTPGGFYGYTF.